This T cell receptor beta chain was identified in a study of T-cell reconstitution after alpha-beta-depleted transplantation in children (TCRdb year 2016). General notes on the study: T-cell immune reconstitution after TCRalphabeta/CD19-depleted allogeneic hematopoietic cell transplantation in children was quantitatively tracked in the study by means of TCR repertoire profiling.

Note on this clonotype: Its specific antigen is unknown. No much larger clone exists at a distance of one base, and base qualities are not known.

Libraries were prepared through PCR. Sequencing was carried out with an Illumina HiSeq 2500. To normalize quantification of the TCRbeta repertoire, the TCR libraries were built with molecular barcoding that relied on unique molecular identifiers. Through fastp at Q25 and MiXCR, TCRdb rebuilt clones from the public reads, retaining in-frame beta chains. Every entry covers one CDR3 protein and lists the most common genes and DNA from its rows. This sample comprises around 400,000 distinct CDR3 sequences, roughly 21% of them detected only once. Of the sample, approximately 3.9% falls within the top ten clones. CDR1 and CDR2, per the germline V gene, are KGHDR and SFDVKD. From the cysteine through the phenylalanine, the CDR3 covers 16 amino acids. The sequence is cut down to CDR3 DNA, 48 bases in frame from base 1. V and J lose 3 bases and 0 bases, and a span of 12 bases separates them.

The sequence was obtained from a human donor who donated a stem cell graft to a child with acute myeloid leukemia. Material: PBMCs from the stem cell graft donor, obtained from the stem cell graft. The sequence links TRBV24-1 to TRBJ2-3; a weak D assignment points to TRBD2 (6 bases agree). The CDR3 loop reads CATSDPQSGSTDTQYF. The bases read TGTGCCACCAGTGATCCCCAGAGCGGGAGCACAGATACGCAGTATTTT.